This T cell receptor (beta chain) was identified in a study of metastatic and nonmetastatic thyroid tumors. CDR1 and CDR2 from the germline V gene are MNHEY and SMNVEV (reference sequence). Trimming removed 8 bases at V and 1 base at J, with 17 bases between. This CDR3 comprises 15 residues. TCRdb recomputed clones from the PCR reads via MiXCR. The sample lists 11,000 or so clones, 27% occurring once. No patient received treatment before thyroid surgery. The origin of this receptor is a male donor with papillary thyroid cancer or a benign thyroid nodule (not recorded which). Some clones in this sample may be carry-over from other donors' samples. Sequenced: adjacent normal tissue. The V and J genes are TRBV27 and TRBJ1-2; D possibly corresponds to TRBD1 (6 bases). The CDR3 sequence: CASGIVGAGNYGYTF. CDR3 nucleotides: TGTGCCAGCGGCATAGTGGGGGCTGGTAACTATGGCTACACCTTC.